Given below is one T cell receptor (beta chain) in context. The antigen is undetermined. These data belong to a study of T cell responses to AZD1222 COVID-19 vaccine. Study as a whole: Pooled together were second doses at about 4 or about 12 weeks. Findings and caveats of the study: In a largely white British group with more females than males, clonal diversity was possibly underestimated. The breadth and depth of Spike-specific TCRs increased once two AZD1222 doses had been given.

Libraries were prepared by immunoSEQ multiplex PCR; TCRdb keeps only in-frame clonotypes and omits some of them. The sample includes about 79,000 clones, around 80% of them seen just once. Germline CDR1 SEHNR, CDR2 FQNEAQ (reference sequence). The CDR3 sequence is 19 residues long. Trimming removed 3 bases at V and 4 bases at J, with 24 bases between. This sequence was found in an adult in good health. J is TRBJ2-2 and V is TRBV7-9, with D possibly TRBD2 on 6 matching bases. Sequencing was performed on peripheral blood, taken on day 0 of AZD1222 vaccination. The CDR3 loop reads CASSFTPFAGAGGTGELFF. The CDR3 nucleotides read TGTGCCAGCAGCTTTACCCCATTCGCTGGAGCCGGGGGCACCGGGGAGCTGTTTTTT.